Shown below are 18 T cell receptor beta chains from a single sample sequenced in a study of blood T cell repertoires in COVID-19. Clones were read by immunoSEQ multiplex PCR, and TCRdb kept only the in-frame ones, dropping some. The table includes around 70,000 clones, approximately 86% detected once. The sequenced sample consisted of peripheral blood. The receptor source for this set is a man in his fifties or sixties with acute or convalescent COVID-19.

By proportion, this clone is medium-sized. This rearrangement joins TRBV2 to TRBJ2-1; 9 bases match TRBD1. This CDR3 region has 16 residues. V dropped 2 bases and J dropped 8; count of bases not matched to a gene: 10. Germline CDR1 SNHLY, CDR2 FYNNEI. The CDR3 DNA follows: TGTGCCAGCAGTGAATACCGGGACAGGGCTTTGTATGAGCAGTTCTTC. Protein sequence: CASSEYRDRALYEQFF.

Here the CDR3 reads CASSRTSGGQWEQYF. The CDR3 DNA is TGTGCCAGCAGTCGGACTAGCGGCGGCCAGTGGGAGCAGTACTTC. The V gene is TRBV2, the J gene TRBJ2-7; TRBD2 agrees at 10 bases. The germline gives CDR1 SNHLY, CDR2 FYNNEI. This CDR3 has 15 residues. V lost 5 bases, J lost 7 bases, and 11 bases stayed unmatched.

The chain recombines TRBV19 with TRBJ1-3, with TRBD1 as a possible D gene (6 bases). V lost 3 bases and J lost 1, with 7 bases in between. The CDR3 has 14 residues. Germline CDR1 LNHDA, CDR2 SQIVND (reference sequence). CDR3 DNA: TGTGCCAGTAGTATCACAGGGTCTGGAAACACCATATATTTT. Its protein product is CASSITGSGNTIYF.

The rearrangement links TRBV6-1 to TRBJ1-6; D is ambiguous. The CDR3 consists of 13 residues. From germline, CDR1 is MNHNS and CDR2 SASEGT. Trimming stripped 2 bases from V and 14 bases from J, with 13 bases between. CDR3 amino acids: CASSEFHGRSLHF. CDR3 DNA: TGTGCCAGCAGTGAATTTCACGGGAGATCCCTCCACTTT.

This chain connects TRBV5-1 to TRBJ2-1, with D perhaps matching TRBD1 (6 bases). V was cut by 4 bases and J by 6 bases, with 8 bases left in between. The germline V gene encodes CDR1 SGHRS and CDR2 YFSETQ. This CDR3 is 12 amino acids long. In DNA, the CDR3 is TGCGCCAGCAGCGAACAGGGCAATGAGCAGTTCTTC. Translated: CASSEQGNEQFF.

V and J are TRBV6-2 or TRBV6-3 and TRBJ1-5; TRBD1 is a possible D gene (6 bases). The germline V gene encodes CDR1 MNHEY and CDR2 SVGEGT. The CDR3 runs 17 residues. V was cut by 4 bases and J by 1 base, with 17 bases left in between. The CDR3 nucleotides are TGTGCCAGCAGTTCTGAAACTTACGACAGGAGCAATCAGCCCCAGCATTTT. Translating it yields CASSSETYDRSNQPQHF.

This clone occurred a few times. This chain links TRBV14 with TRBJ2-7; tentative D call: TRBD1 (6 bases). Germline CDR1 SGHDN, CDR2 FVKESK. The CDR3 sequence is 14 residues long. V shed 3 bases and J shed 2 bases, with 11 bases lying between them. CDR3 loop: CASSQGTQTYEQYF. CDR3 nucleotide sequence: TGTGCCAGCAGCCAGGGGACACAGACCTACGAGCAGTACTTC.

The chain employs TRBV24-1 and TRBJ1-5, with 7 bases lining up with TRBD1. The germline V gene has CDR1 KGHDR and CDR2 SFDVKD. J was trimmed by 4 bases and V by 4 bases; bases with no gene match: 6. The CDR3 spans 15 residues. CDR3 protein: CATSDRGTVNQPQHF. CDR3 DNA: TGTGCCACCAGTGACCGAGGGACAGTTAATCAGCCCCAGCATTTT.

CDR3 DNA: TGTGCCAGCAGCCGTAAGCGGGGACCCGGGGGGAATGAGCAGTTCTTC. This translates into CASSRKRGPGGNEQFF. The chain recombines TRBV11-3 with TRBJ2-1, with 7 bases that match TRBD2. Germline CDR1 and CDR2: SGHNT and YENEEA. The CDR3 has 16 residues. The trim removed 5 bases at V and 7 bases at J, leaving 14 bases unmatched.

The genes are TRBV7-9 and TRBJ1-5, with unresolved D. V was trimmed by 1 base and J by 0 bases, leaving 13 bases between them. The CDR3 totals 17 residues. From germline, CDR1 is SEHNR and CDR2 FQNEAQ (reference sequence). Written as DNA, the CDR3 is TGTGCCAGCAGCTTAGTGGGAGACGCCTATAGCAATCAGCCCCAGCATTTT. Encoded protein: CASSLVGDAYSNQPQHF.

The chain joins TRBV4-1 to TRBJ2-1; D possibly corresponds to TRBD2 (7 bases). Germline V CDR1 and CDR2: MGHRA, YSYEKL. V lost 6 bases to trimming and J lost 5 bases, with 14 bases between them. This CDR3 has 14 amino acids. Written as DNA, the CDR3 is TGCGCCAGCAGTGGGCGGGGGCGTCACAATGAGCAGTTCTTC. Translating it yields CASSGRGRHNEQFF.

This sequence joins TRBV4-2 and TRBJ2-3, with 8 bases matching TRBD2. The CDR3 is 17 amino acids. V was pared by 0 bases and J by 3 bases, with 8 bases of the junction left unmatched. Per the germline V gene, CDR1 is LGHNA and CDR2 is YNFKEQ. CDR3 DNA: TGTGCCAGCAGCCAAGATCTCCAGCGGGGGAGGACAGATACGCAGTATTTT. This translates into CASSQDLQRGRTDTQYF.

This clone was observed a few times. At the DNA level, this CDR3 is encoded by other sequences in the same sample as well. The chain combines TRBV3-1 (or the pseudogene TRBV3-2) with TRBJ2-7; D unresolved. The CDR3 loop spans 12 amino acids. Germline lookup yields CDR1 LGHDT and CDR2 YNNKEL (reference sequence). The V gene lost 6 bases and the J gene lost 4 bases, with 10 bases spanning the gap. The CDR3 sequence is CASSRTAYEQYF. CDR3 coding DNA: TGTGCCAGCAGTCGCACAGCTTACGAGCAGTACTTC.

V gene TRBV6-5 combines with J gene TRBJ1-1, with 7 bases fitting TRBD1. After removal of 5 bases from V and 4 bases from J, the junction contained 7 bases not matched to a gene. Germline-derived CDR1 and CDR2 are MNHEY and SVGAGI. This CDR3 has 14 amino acids. CDR3: CASSLRGPGTEAFF. The CDR3 region has the DNA TGTGCCAGCAGTCTGAGGGGGCCGGGCACTGAAGCTTTCTTT.

This clone was observed a handful of times. V is TRBV7-6 and J is TRBJ1-4, with 11 bases identical to TRBD1. This CDR3 is 15 amino acids long. V lost 4 bases, J lost 7 bases, and 5 bases stayed unmatched. The germline gives CDR1 SGHVS, CDR2 FNYEAQ. CDR3 sequence (DNA): TGTGCCAGCAGCTGGACAGGGGGCCGGATTGAAAAACTGTTTTTT. As protein: CASSWTGGRIEKLFF.

The CDR3 is CSASPRLREWTSELEETQYF. The CDR3 nucleotides are TGCAGTGCTAGTCCCCGTTTAAGAGAATGGACTAGCGAGTTAGAAGAGACCCAGTACTTC. The gene calls are TRBV20-1 and TRBJ2-5; TRBD2 matches 9 bases. Germline V gene data show CDR1 as DFQATT and CDR2 as SNEGSKA (reference sequence). The CDR3 contains 20 residues. After removal of 3 bases from V and 3 bases from J, the junction contained 23 bases not matched to a gene.

The chain joins TRBV7-2 to TRBJ1-4; D gene uncertain. The CDR3 totals 15 residues. V lost 5 bases and J lost 7, with 17 bases in between. CDR1 and CDR2 from the germline V gene are SGHTA and FQGNSA. In nucleotides, the CDR3 is TGTGCCAGCAGCCGGGATGGAGGGTTTGGTGAAAAACTGTTTTTT. Translation: CASSRDGGFGEKLFF.

This clone was detected a few times. The chain has TRBV5-6 and TRBJ2-2; 9 bases are shared with TRBD1. V was clipped by 5 bases and J by 9 bases; unmatched bases: 8. In germline, CDR1 is SGHDT, CDR2 YYEEEE. The CDR3 length is 14 residues. CDR3 coding DNA: TGTGCCAGCAGTCCCGGGACAGGGATGAGGGAGCTGTTTTTT. It encodes CASSPGTGMRELFF.